Listed below are T cell receptor beta chains from one sample, sequenced in a study of blood T cell repertoires in COVID-19. Assay: immunoSEQ multiplex PCR; the TCRdb copy retains only in-frame clones and omits some. The sample lists fewer than 200,000 clones, about four fifths occurring once. The sample consisted of peripheral blood. The receptors stem from a woman over 75 with COVID-19, enrolled during active disease. The CDR3 runs from the conserved cysteine through the conserved F or W. Each record gives: J gene, D gene, V gene, clone size, CDR3 DNA, CDR3 protein. A D gene is named only where the DNA matches it firmly. Expanded clones are given a class, and other clones once, few, many or no size at all.

J: TRBJ1-2
D: NA
V: TRBV6-2/TRBV6-3
size: NA
DNA: TGTGCCAGCAGTTCTACGACTTACTATGGCTACACCTTC
CDR3: CASSSTTYYGYTF

J: TRBJ2-1
D: NA
V: TRBV3-1/TRBV3-2
size: once
DNA: TGTGCCAGCAGCTCGGGTCCGCCTGAGCAGTTCTTC
CDR3: CASSSGPPEQFF

J: TRBJ1-1
D: TRBD1
V: TRBV11-3
size: NA
DNA: TGTGCCAGCAGCTCCCGGACAGGGGGCCCTTTTGAAGCTTTCTTT
CDR3: CASSSRTGGPFEAFF

J: TRBJ1-2
D: NA
V: TRBV11-3
size: NA
DNA: TGTGCCAGCAGCTTAGATTCAGCTAACTATGGCTACACCTTC
CDR3: CASSLDSANYGYTF

J: TRBJ2-7
D: TRBD1
V: TRBV27
size: NA
DNA: TGTGCCAGCAGTTTAGAGACAGGGGGTTACCACGAGCAGTACTTC
CDR3: CASSLETGGYHEQYF

J: TRBJ2-7
D: NA
V: TRBV21-1
size: NA
DNA: TGTGCCAGCAGCAAGCCCCCACAAGACAGGGGCCACGAGCAGTACTTC
CDR3: CASSKPPQDRGHEQYF

J: TRBJ1-5
D: TRBD1
V: TRBV6-2/TRBV6-3
size: few
DNA: TGTGCCAGCAGTTACCCGGGACAGGGTTTCAAGCCCCAGCATTTT
CDR3: CASSYPGQGFKPQHF

J: TRBJ2-3
D: TRBD1
V: TRBV5-1
size: NA
DNA: TGCGCCAGCAGCAGGAAGCTGACAGGGGGTCCCACAGATACGCAGTATTTT
CDR3: CASSRKLTGGPTDTQYF

J: TRBJ2-7
D: TRBD2
V: TRBV19
size: NA
DNA: TGTGCCAGTAGCCGGACCCTAGCGGGGGGGCCCTACGAGCAGTACTTC
CDR3: CASSRTLAGGPYEQYF

J: TRBJ1-1
D: NA
V: TRBV5-1
size: NA
DNA: TGCGCCAGCAGCTTGGTCGCGGGGGACACTGAAGCTTTCTTT
CDR3: CASSLVAGDTEAFF

J: TRBJ2-4
D: NA
V: TRBV3-1/TRBV3-2
size: NA
DNA: TGTGCCAGCAGCCAAGTACCATCCGGGGTGAACATTCAGTACTTC
CDR3: CASSQVPSGVNIQYF

J: TRBJ2-7
D: NA
V: TRBV3-1/TRBV3-2
size: NA
DNA: TGTGCCAGCAGCCAAGATGAGGGCTGGGGTTACGAGCAGTACTTC
CDR3: CASSQDEGWGYEQYF

J: TRBJ1-1
D: NA
V: TRBV4-2
size: NA
DNA: TGTGCCAGCAGCTCCTTTTTGGGGGCTGTGAACACTGAAGCTTTCTTT
CDR3: CASSSFLGAVNTEAFF

J: TRBJ2-2
D: TRBD1
V: TRBV5-8
size: NA
DNA: TGTGCCAGCATCCGCTTGGGGGACAGCTACACCGGGGAGCTGTTTTTT
CDR3: CASIRLGDSYTGELFF

J: TRBJ1-1
D: TRBD1
V: TRBV19
size: NA
DNA: TGTGCCAGTAGTTCAACAGGGGACACTGAAGCTTTCTTT
CDR3: CASSSTGDTEAFF

J: TRBJ1-1
D: TRBD1
V: TRBV7-2
size: NA
DNA: TGTGCCAGCAGCCCCTCCCGGGACAGGGCTGAAGCTTTCTTT
CDR3: CASSPSRDRAEAFF

J: TRBJ1-2
D: NA
V: TRBV19
size: NA
DNA: TGTGCCAGTACCCCCCAGGGAGGGGTTTATGGCTACACCTTC
CDR3: CASTPQGGVYGYTF

J: TRBJ2-4
D: TRBD1
V: TRBV19
size: once
DNA: TGTGCCAGTAGTATAGTCGCCGGGACAGGGAGCGCCAAAAACATTCAGTACTTC
CDR3: CASSIVAGTGSAKNIQYF

J: TRBJ1-2
D: TRBD1
V: TRBV2
size: NA
DNA: TGTGCCAGCAGCCCCGACAGGGGATCTATCTATGGCTACACCTTC
CDR3: CASSPDRGSIYGYTF

J: TRBJ2-5
D: NA
V: TRBV5-4
size: NA
DNA: TGTGCCAGCAGCTTGAGGGGACAAGAGACCCAGTACTTC
CDR3: CASSLRGQETQYF

J: TRBJ1-1
D: NA
V: TRBV27
size: NA
DNA: TGTGCCTGCGCCAGGCTGAAACAGGTTTGGAACACTGAAGCTTTCTTT
CDR3: CACARLKQVWNTEAFF

J: TRBJ2-7
D: NA
V: TRBV2
size: NA
DNA: TGTGCCAGCAGCGGGGCCTACGAGCAGTACTTC
CDR3: CASSGAYEQYF

J: TRBJ1-2
D: NA
V: TRBV7-2
size: NA
DNA: TGTGCCAGCAGCCAAAACAGGGACCGGTATGGCTACACCTTC
CDR3: CASSQNRDRYGYTF

J: TRBJ2-3
D: TRBD1
V: TRBV6-6
size: NA
DNA: TGTGCCGCGGAAGGGACAGCCACAGATACGCAGTATTTT
CDR3: CAAEGTATDTQYF

J: TRBJ2-2
D: NA
V: TRBV18
size: few
DNA: TGTGCCAGCTCACCGTCTGGACAGTACACCGGGGAGCTGTTTTTT
CDR3: CASSPSGQYTGELFF

J: TRBJ2-1
D: TRBD1
V: TRBV10-3
size: NA
DNA: TGTGCCGGTGGGGCAGGGGGCTCCTACAATGAGCAGTTCTTC
CDR3: CAGGAGGSYNEQFF

J: TRBJ1-3
D: NA
V: TRBV4-1
size: NA
DNA: TGCGCCAGCAGCCCAACCGGGGGGCATGGAAACACCATATATTTT
CDR3: CASSPTGGHGNTIYF

J: TRBJ2-1
D: TRBD2
V: TRBV7-2
size: NA
DNA: TGTGCCAGCAGCTTAAATGCGGCTAGCGGGAGAAGTGAGCAGTTCTTC
CDR3: CASSLNAASGRSEQFF

J: TRBJ2-1
D: NA
V: TRBV27
size: NA
DNA: TGTGCCAGCAGTGTAGGGAGCTCCTACAATGAGCAGTTCTTC
CDR3: CASSVGSSYNEQFF

J: TRBJ2-2
D: NA
V: TRBV11-3
size: few
DNA: TGTGCCAGCAGCCCTAGCTTCCCTGGGGAGCTGTTTTTT
CDR3: CASSPSFPGELFF

J: TRBJ2-7
D: TRBD2
V: TRBV5-1
size: NA
DNA: TGCGCCAGCAGCTTTGGTTTTAGCGGGGGGCCGGGGGAGCAGTACTTC
CDR3: CASSFGFSGGPGEQYF

J: TRBJ2-7
D: TRBD1
V: TRBV23-1
size: few
DNA: TGCGCCAGCAGTTCCTACCGGGACAGGGACTACGAGCAGTACTTC
CDR3: CASSSYRDRDYEQYF

J: TRBJ1-4
D: NA
V: TRBV19
size: NA
DNA: TGTGCCAGTAGTATAAGCCGGCAGGGTGAAAAACTGTTTTTT
CDR3: CASSISRQGEKLFF

J: TRBJ2-5
D: TRBD1
V: TRBV19
size: NA
DNA: TGTGCCAGTATGGGTACAGGGGGATTAGGGGAGACCCAGTACTTC
CDR3: CASMGTGGLGETQYF

J: TRBJ1-4
D: NA
V: TRBV19
size: NA
DNA: TGTGCCAGTTGGAAGGGGGTCGATGAAAAACTGTTTTTT
CDR3: CASWKGVDEKLFF

J: TRBJ2-1
D: TRBD2
V: TRBV27
size: NA
DNA: TGTGCCAGCAGTAAGGGGGGACTAGCGGGCTTTGAGCAGTTCTTC
CDR3: CASSKGGLAGFEQFF

J: TRBJ1-4
D: NA
V: TRBV27
size: once
DNA: TGTGCCAGCAGTTTAAGTCTGGGAGCGTATGAAAAACTGTTTTTT
CDR3: CASSLSLGAYEKLFF

J: TRBJ2-7
D: TRBD1
V: TRBV11-1
size: NA
DNA: TGTGCCAGCAGCCAAACGGGACAGGGTTTCTACGAGCAGTACTTC
CDR3: CASSQTGQGFYEQYF

J: TRBJ2-1
D: TRBD2
V: TRBV24-1
size: NA
DNA: TGTGCCACCAGTGCCGGGGGGTGGTTCTTC
CDR3: CATSAGGWFF

J: TRBJ2-7
D: NA
V: TRBV3-1/TRBV3-2
size: NA
DNA: TGTGCCAGCAGCCAAGACCCACTAGTGCATACTCCCGAGCAGTACTTC
CDR3: CASSQDPLVHTPEQYF

J: TRBJ1-2
D: NA
V: TRBV28
size: NA
DNA: TGTGCCAGTCTTCCCTTATCGGAATTGGGGGCCCCCTACACCTTC
CDR3: CASLPLSELGAPYTF

J: TRBJ1-2
D: NA
V: TRBV24-1
size: NA
DNA: TGTGCCACCAGTGGGGCAGGGCTTTTCTATGGCTACACCTTC
CDR3: CATSGAGLFYGYTF

J: TRBJ1-1
D: NA
V: TRBV3-1/TRBV3-2
size: once
DNA: TGTGCCAGCAGCCATGGGGCCCGGGGGACTGAAGCTTTCTTT
CDR3: CASSHGARGTEAFF

J: TRBJ1-2
D: TRBD1
V: TRBV19
size: NA
DNA: TGTGCCAGTAGTCCGGGACAGGTCTATGGCTACACCTTC
CDR3: CASSPGQVYGYTF

J: TRBJ1-1
D: NA
V: TRBV29-1
size: NA
DNA: TGCAGCGTTGAGGACTGGGGATACACTGAAGCTTTCTTT
CDR3: CSVEDWGYTEAFF

J: TRBJ1-2
D: NA
V: TRBV4-1
size: NA
DNA: TGCGCCAGCAGCCAAGCCTGGACATCTGGCTTAGGTGATGGCTACACCTTC
CDR3: CASSQAWTSGLGDGYTF

J: TRBJ1-1
D: NA
V: TRBV5-1
size: NA
DNA: TGCGCCAGCAGCTCCCTTGGGGGGACTGAAGCTTTCTTT
CDR3: CASSSLGGTEAFF

J: TRBJ1-2
D: NA
V: TRBV28
size: NA
DNA: TGTGCCAGCACCGACCGGGTCTACGATAACTATGGCTACACCTTC
CDR3: CASTDRVYDNYGYTF